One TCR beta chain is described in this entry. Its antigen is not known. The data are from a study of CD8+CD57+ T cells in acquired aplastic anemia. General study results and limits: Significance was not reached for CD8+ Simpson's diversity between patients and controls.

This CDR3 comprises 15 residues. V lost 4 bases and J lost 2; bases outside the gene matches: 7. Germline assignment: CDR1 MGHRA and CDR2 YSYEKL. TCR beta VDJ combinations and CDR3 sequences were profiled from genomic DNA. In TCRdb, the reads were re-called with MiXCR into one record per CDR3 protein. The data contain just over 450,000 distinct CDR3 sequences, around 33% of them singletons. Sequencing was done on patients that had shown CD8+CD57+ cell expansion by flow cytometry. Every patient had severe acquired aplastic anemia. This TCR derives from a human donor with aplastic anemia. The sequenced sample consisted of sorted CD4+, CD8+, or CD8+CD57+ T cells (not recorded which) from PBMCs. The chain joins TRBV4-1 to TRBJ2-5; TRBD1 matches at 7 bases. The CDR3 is CASSPRTGTQETQYF. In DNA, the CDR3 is TGCGCCAGCAGCCCCAGGACAGGAACTCAAGAGACCCAGTACTTC.